The rows below give T cell receptor beta chains drawn from one sample of a study of T cells in Graves' hyperthyroidism and ophthalmopathy. TCRdb analysed the multiplex PCR reads with MiXCR anew, one entry per CDR3 protein. The sample lists 300,000 to 400,000 distinct CDR3 sequences, around 13% occurring once. The sequenced sample was blood. Receptor source: a young woman with Graves' hyperthyroidism. Both conserved end residues are part of each CDR3. Fields, in order: V gene, clone size, D gene, J gene, CDR3 protein, CDR3 DNA. A D gene is named only where the DNA matches it firmly. Part of the rows lack a size; the others show once, few, many or a class for expanded clones.

TRBV11-1	NA	TRBD1	TRBJ2-5	CASSKGQEETQYF	TGTGCCAGCAGCAAAGGACAGGAAGAGACCCAGTACTTC
TRBV19	few	TRBD2	TRBJ2-1	CASTRGGYETSGTGEQFF	TGTGCCAGTACCCGGGGGGGGTATGAGACTAGCGGGACTGGTGAGCAGTTCTTC
TRBV6-1	many	NA	TRBJ1-4	CASLLGQRGKLFF	TGTGCCAGCTTACTAGGGCAGAGAGGGAAACTGTTTTTT
TRBV7-2	many	NA	TRBJ1-2	CASSPPGQSYGYTF	TGTGCCAGCAGCCCACCGGGGCAGAGCTATGGCTACACCTTC
TRBV5-4	NA	TRBD1	TRBJ1-6	CASSLGGGHNSPLHF	TGTGCCAGCAGCTTGGGAGGGGGCCATAATTCACCCCTCCACTTT
TRBV6-1	NA	NA	TRBJ1-4	CASGAGNEKLFF	TGTGCCAGCGGCGCCGGAAATGAAAAACTGTTTTTT
TRBV6-1	many	NA	TRBJ1-1	CASSPLRGDSNTEAFF	TGTGCCAGCAGCCCTCTGAGGGGTGACAGCAACACTGAAGCTTTCTTT
TRBV6-1	many	TRBD1	TRBJ1-2	CASSEDAGGAPVYGYTF	TGTGCCAGCAGTGAAGATGCAGGGGGAGCCCCGGTCTATGGCTACACCTTC
TRBV29-1	few	NA	TRBJ2-7	CSVALAELVHEQYF	TGCAGCGTTGCTTTGGCAGAGCTCGTCCACGAGCAGTACTTC
TRBV19	NA	TRBD1	TRBJ1-1	CASSMGTENTEAFF	TGTGCCAGTAGTATGGGGACAGAGAACACTGAAGCTTTCTTT
TRBV29-1	NA	NA	TRBJ1-2	CSVRGGDGYTF	TGCAGCGTTAGGGGGGGCGATGGCTACACCTTC
TRBV20-1	NA	NA	TRBJ2-6	CSARGGAGANVLTF	TGCAGTGCTAGAGGAGGGGCTGGGGCCAACGTCCTGACTTTC
TRBV11-2	many	TRBD1	TRBJ2-2	CASSPSLRDRGYVTGELFF	TGTGCCAGCAGCCCGTCCCTGCGGGACAGGGGTTACGTGACCGGGGAGCTGTTTTTT
TRBV29-1	few	TRBD2	TRBJ2-1	CSVGTSGSHNEQFF	TGCAGCGTCGGGACTAGCGGGAGCCACAATGAGCAGTTCTTC
TRBV6-1	NA	NA	TRBJ1-5	CASRQTYPQPQHF	TGTGCCAGCAGGCAGACATACCCTCAGCCCCAGCATTTT
TRBV3-1	NA	NA	TRBJ1-2	CASSQLFGGPKIGNGYTF	TGTGCCAGCAGCCAGCTTTTTGGGGGACCCAAGATCGGCAATGGCTACACCTTC
TRBV5-1	few	TRBD2	TRBJ2-1	CASGGGVGYNEQFF	TGCGCCAGCGGGGGAGGGGTTGGCTACAATGAGCAGTTCTTC
TRBV20-1	NA	NA	TRBJ1-2	CSALLGPGINYGYTF	TGCAGTGCCCTGCTCGGGCCCGGGATAAACTATGGCTACACCTTC
TRBV7-8	few	TRBD1	TRBJ2-7	CASSSAGTGAYEQYF	TGTGCCAGCAGCTCGGCCGGGACAGGGGCCTACGAGCAGTACTTC
TRBV2	many	TRBD2	TRBJ2-1	CASRPGTGRDEQFF	TGTGCCAGCAGACCCGGGACCGGGAGGGATGAGCAGTTCTTC
TRBV12-3/TRBV12-4	few	TRBD1	TRBJ2-2	CASSLRTGVGIRNTGELFF	TGTGCCAGCAGCCTTAGAACAGGGGTCGGGATCCGGAACACCGGGGAGCTGTTTTTT
TRBV3-1	many	NA	TRBJ2-3	CASSQDAGNTQYF	TGTGCCAGCAGCCAAGATGCGGGAAATACGCAGTATTTT
TRBV5-4	NA	NA	TRBJ2-1	CASSLDFSYNEQFF	TGTGCCAGCAGCTTGGACTTCTCCTACAATGAGCAGTTCTTC